In its sample, the clone carrying this TCR beta chain was seen a few times. Its antigen is not known. This specimen belongs to a study of CD4 T cells in relation to SARS-CoV-2 and coronaviruses. Study at large: After roughly eleven days of antigen culture, PBMC TCR beta CDR3s were sequenced.

Unexposed donor CD4+ T cells date from about 2011-2019, before the COVID-19 pandemic. CD4+ T cells were isolated from the cells after around eleven days of culture. As cell numbers allowed, unexposed-donor CD4+ T cells faced SARS-CoV-2 S/N and four cold-coronavirus spikes. Sequencing used immunoSEQ multiplex PCR; TCRdb keeps in-frame clones, though not all of them. The table records roughly 18,000 clones, about 68% of them present only once. Per the germline V gene, CDR1 is LGHDT and CDR2 is YNNKEL (reference sequence). The V and J ends lost 4 bases and 2 bases respectively, with 11 bases between them. The CDR3 consists of 15 residues. Study-wide results and caveats: Each donor contributed either pre-pandemic or post-infection samples, not both. Crossreactivity was assessed only for spike protein, not other viral proteins.

This receptor was identified in a human donor in good health. The chain recombines TRBV3-1 (or the pseudogene TRBV3-2) with TRBJ2-2, with D hard to call. Sequencing was done on a sample of CD4+ T cells from PBMCs, cultured in vitro. The CDR3 nucleotides read TGTGCCAGCAGCCGGGGTGCCTCAAACACCGGGGAGCTGTTTTTT. Translation: CASSRGASNTGELFF.